Described below is a single TCR beta chain sequence and its context. This record belongs to a study of shared T cell receptors in the human thymus. Generated by immunoSEQ multiplex PCR, the TCRdb table keeps only in-frame clones and is missing some. The data hold under 850,000 clones, with around 87% observed a single time. The germline gives CDR1 LGHNA, CDR2 YSLEER. V lost 1 base and J 7 bases, leaving 11 bases between the germline ends. CDR3 length: 13 residues. Another study also made use of these data, one on human thymus T cells.

The chain links TRBV4-3 to TRBJ2-7; D perhaps matches TRBD2 (6 bases). The clonotype originates from a boy under three years old with a congenital heart defect. The sequenced material came from thymocytes. The CDR3 region is CASSQGQGREQYF. DNA of the CDR3: TGCGCCAGCAGCCAAGGCCAAGGGAGGGAGCAGTACTTC.